This T cell receptor beta chain was captured in a study of control samples from healthy donors and cancer patients. TCRdb's copy holds only in-frame clones and misses some; the assay was immunoSEQ multiplex PCR. This sample yields about 150,000 clones, of which around 96% are seen a single time; 7.5% to 8.5% belongs to the top ten. CDR3 length: 14 amino acids. Deletions cut 3 bases from V and 6 bases from J, with 17 bases between. CDR1 and CDR2 (germline): DFQATT, SNEGSKA (reference sequence). This sequence originates from a woman aged 40 to 50 in good health. The sequenced sample consisted of blood. The chain is built from TRBV20-1 and TRBJ1-2; D possibly corresponds to TRBD1 (6 bases). This chain's CDR3 is CSASFPGGADGYTF. The CDR3 DNA sequence: TGCAGTGCTAGTTTCCCCGGGGGCGCAGATGGCTACACCTTC.